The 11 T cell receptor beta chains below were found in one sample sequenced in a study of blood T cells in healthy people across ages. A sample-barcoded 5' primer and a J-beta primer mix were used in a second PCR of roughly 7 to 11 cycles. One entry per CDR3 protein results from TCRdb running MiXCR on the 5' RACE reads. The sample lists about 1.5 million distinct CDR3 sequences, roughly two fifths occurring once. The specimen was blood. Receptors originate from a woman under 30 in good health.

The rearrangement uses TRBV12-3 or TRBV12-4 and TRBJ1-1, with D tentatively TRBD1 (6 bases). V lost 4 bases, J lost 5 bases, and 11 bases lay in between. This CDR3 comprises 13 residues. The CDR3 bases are TGTGCCAGCAGTTCGGGGGGGCTTACTGAAGCTTTCTTT. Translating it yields CASSSGGLTEAFF.

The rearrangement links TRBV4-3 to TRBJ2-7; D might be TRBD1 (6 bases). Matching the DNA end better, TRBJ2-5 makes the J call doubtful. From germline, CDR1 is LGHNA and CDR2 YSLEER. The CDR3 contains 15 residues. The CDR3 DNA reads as TGCGCCAGCAGCCGCGGACAGTGGGGAAGAGAGACCCAGTACTTC. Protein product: CASSRGQWGRETQYF.

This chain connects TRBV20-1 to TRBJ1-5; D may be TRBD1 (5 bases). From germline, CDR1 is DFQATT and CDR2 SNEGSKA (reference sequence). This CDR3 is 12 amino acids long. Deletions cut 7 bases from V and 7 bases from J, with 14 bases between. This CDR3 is CSVQVGDQPQHF. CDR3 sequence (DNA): TGCAGTGTTCAAGTCGGGGACCAGCCCCAGCATTTT.

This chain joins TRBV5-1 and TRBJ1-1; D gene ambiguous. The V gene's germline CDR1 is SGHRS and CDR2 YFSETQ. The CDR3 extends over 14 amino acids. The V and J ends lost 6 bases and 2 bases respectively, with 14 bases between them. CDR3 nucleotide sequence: TGCGCCAGCATCCTTGGCCCCTCAAACACTGAAGCTTTCTTT. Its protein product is CASILGPSNTEAFF.

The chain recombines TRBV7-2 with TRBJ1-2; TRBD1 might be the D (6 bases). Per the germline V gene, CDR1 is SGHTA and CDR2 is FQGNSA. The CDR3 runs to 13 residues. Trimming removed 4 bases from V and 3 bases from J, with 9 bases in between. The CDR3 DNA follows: TGTGCCAGCAGCTCAAGGGGGGACTATGGCTACACCTTC. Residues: CASSSRGDYGYTF.

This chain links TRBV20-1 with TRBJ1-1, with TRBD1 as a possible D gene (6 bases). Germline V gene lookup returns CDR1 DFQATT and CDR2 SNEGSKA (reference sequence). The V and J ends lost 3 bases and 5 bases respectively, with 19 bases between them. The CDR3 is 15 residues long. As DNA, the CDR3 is TGCAGTGCTAGGGGGGCGGACGGGCCGCCGACTGAAGCTTTCTTT. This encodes CSARGADGPPTEAFF.

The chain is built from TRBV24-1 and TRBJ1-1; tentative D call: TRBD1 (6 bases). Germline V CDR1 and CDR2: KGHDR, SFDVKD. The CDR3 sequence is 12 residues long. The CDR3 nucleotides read TGTGCTCCCAGGGGACTTTTCGCTGAAGCTTTCTTT. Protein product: CAPRGLFAEAFF.

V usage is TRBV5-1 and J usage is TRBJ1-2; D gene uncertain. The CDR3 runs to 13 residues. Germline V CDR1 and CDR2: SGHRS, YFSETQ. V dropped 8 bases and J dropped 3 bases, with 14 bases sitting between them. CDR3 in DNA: TGCGCCAGTCAGGACGGAAACGACTATGGCTACACCTTC. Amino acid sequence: CASQDGNDYGYTF.

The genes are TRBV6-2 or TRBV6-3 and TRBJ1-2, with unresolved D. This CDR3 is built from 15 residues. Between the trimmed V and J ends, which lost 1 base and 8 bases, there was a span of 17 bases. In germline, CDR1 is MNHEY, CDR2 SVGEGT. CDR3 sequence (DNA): TGTGCCAGCAGTTACTTGGCGGGTGTGTCGGACGGCTACACCTTC. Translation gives CASSYLAGVSDGYTF.

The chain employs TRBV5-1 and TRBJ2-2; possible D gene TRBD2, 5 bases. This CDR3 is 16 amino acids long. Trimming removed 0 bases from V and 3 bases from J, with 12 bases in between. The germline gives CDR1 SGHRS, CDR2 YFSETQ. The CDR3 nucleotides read TGCGCCAGCAGCTTGGCGCCGGGGAAGGACACCGGGGAGCTGTTTTTT. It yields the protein CASSLAPGKDTGELFF. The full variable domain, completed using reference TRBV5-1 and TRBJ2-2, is KAGVTQTPRYLIKTRGQQVTLSCSPISGHRSVSWYQQTPGQGLQFLFEYFSETQRNKGNFPGRFSGRQFSNSRSEMNVSTLELGDSALYLCASSLAPGKDTGELFFGEGSRLTVL.

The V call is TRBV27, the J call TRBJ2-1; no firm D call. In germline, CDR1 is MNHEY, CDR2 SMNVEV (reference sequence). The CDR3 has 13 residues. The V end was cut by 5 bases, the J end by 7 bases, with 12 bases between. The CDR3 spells CASSAGRPNEQFF. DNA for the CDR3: TGTGCCAGCAGTGCAGGCAGGCCAAATGAGCAGTTCTTC.